These T cell receptor beta chains were read from a single sample in a study of the immune and genomic landscape of osteosarcoma. Data came from immunoSEQ multiplex PCR; TCRdb stores just in-frame clones and leaves some out. The data hold about 680 clones, with roughly 77% observed a single time. The specimen was metastatic tumor tissue from the lung. These receptors originate from a boy younger than 18 with osteosarcoma. The CDR3 runs from the conserved cysteine through the conserved F or W. D genes are given only for firm matches. For some rows the clone size is stated as once, few or many, or as a class when expanded; others skip it.

clone_size,j_call,v_call,d_call,cdr3_aa,cdr3_nt
once,TRBJ2-1,TRBV9,-,CASSELSSYNEQFF,TGTGCCAGCAGCGAGCTCAGCTCCTACAATGAGCAGTTCTTC
-,TRBJ1-3,TRBV7-2,-,CASSLGPGDGNTIYF,TGTGCCAGCAGCTTAGGGCCAGGGGACGGAAACACCATATATTTT
few,TRBJ2-2,TRBV7-2,TRBD2,CASSAQTSGSFYTGELFF,TGTGCCAGCAGCGCCCAGACTAGCGGGAGTTTCTACACCGGGGAGCTGTTTTTT
-,TRBJ2-4,TRBV7-9,-,CASSLAREAGIQYF,TGTGCCAGCAGCTTAGCGCGAGAGGCGGGCATTCAGTACTTC
once,TRBJ2-3,TRBV16,-,CASSPQVTDTQYF,TGTGCCAGCAGCCCACAGGTTACAGATACGCAGTATTTT
-,TRBJ2-7,TRBV28,TRBD1,CASSWGQGPPYEQYF,TGTGCCAGCAGTTGGGGACAGGGGCCTCCCTACGAGCAGTACTTC
-,TRBJ2-3,TRBV6-5,-,CASSYGGQTDTQYF,TGTGCCAGCAGTTACGGAGGACAAACAGATACGCAGTATTTT
-,TRBJ2-4,TRBV11-2,TRBD1,CASSLGAGGDIQYF,TGTGCCAGCAGCTTGGGGGCAGGGGGAGACATTCAGTACTTC
-,TRBJ1-1,TRBV28,-,CASREPGRMNTEAFF,TGTGCCAGCAGGGAACCGGGACGGATGAACACTGAAGCTTTCTTT
few,TRBJ2-1,TRBV28,-,CASSFRDPSAMGSYNEQFF,TGTGCCAGCAGTTTTCGGGACCCTAGCGCGATGGGGTCCTACAATGAGCAGTTCTTC
-,TRBJ1-5,TRBV7-6,-,CASSGDGNQPQHF,TGTGCCAGCAGCGGGGACGGCAATCAGCCCCAGCATTTT
-,TRBJ1-1,TRBV21-1,-,CASSKATGGTEAFF,TGTGCCAGCAGCAAAGCAACAGGAGGAACTGAAGCTTTCTTT
-,TRBJ2-5,TRBV28,TRBD2,CASISGKETQYF,TGTGCCAGCATAAGCGGGAAGGAGACCCAGTACTTC
once,TRBJ2-2,TRBV11-3,-,CASSLRAGNTGELFF,TGTGCCAGCAGCTTACGGGCGGGGAATACCGGGGAGCTGTTTTTT
-,TRBJ2-3,TRBV6-1,-,CASSEFTGSSTDTQYF,TGTGCCAGCAGTGAATTCACCGGGTCTAGCACAGATACGCAGTATTTT
-,TRBJ2-5,TRBV9,-,CASSERGGRGEETQYF,TGTGCCAGCAGCGAACGCGGAGGGAGGGGGGAAGAGACCCAGTACTTC
-,TRBJ1-3,TRBV18,-,CASTGAPLSGNTIYF,TGTGCCAGCACGGGCGCCCCACTCTCTGGAAACACCATATATTTT
-,TRBJ1-2,TRBV10-3,-,CATNRAGVTNYGYTF,TGTGCCACCAACAGGGCGGGCGTAACTAACTATGGCTACACCTTC
-,TRBJ1-3,TRBV13,-,CASSLGGRLSGNTIYF,TGTGCCAGCAGTCTTGGGGGCCGACTTTCTGGAAACACCATATATTTT
-,TRBJ2-2,TRBV5-5,TRBD1,CASKAQGAANTGELFF,TGTGCCAGCAAAGCCCAGGGGGCAGCGAACACCGGGGAGCTGTTTTTT
-,TRBJ2-1,TRBV7-3,-,CASTKRGPTNQNEQFF,TGTGCCAGCACCAAAAGGGGCCCCACTAACCAAAATGAGCAGTTCTTC
-,TRBJ2-1,TRBV7-9,-,CASSDSLERDNEQFF,TGTGCCAGCAGCGATAGCCTCGAAAGGGACAATGAGCAGTTCTTC
-,TRBJ1-1,TRBV6-5,TRBD1,CASSQGAEAFF,TGTGCCAGCAGCCAGGGGGCCGAAGCTTTCTTT
few,TRBJ1-4,TRBV2,-,CASSESTVRTNEKLFF,TGTGCCAGCAGTGAATCAACCGTGAGGACTAATGAAAAACTGTTTTTT
few,TRBJ1-2,TRBV18,TRBD1,CASSPPSTGIYGYTF,TGTGCCAGCTCACCACCGTCGACAGGGATCTATGGCTACACCTTC
-,TRBJ2-2,TRBV6-1,-,CASSGTHNTGELFF,TGTGCCAGCAGCGGGACACACAACACCGGGGAGCTGTTTTTT
-,TRBJ1-2,TRBV19,-,CASSLLLAGSGGYTF,TGTGCCAGTAGTCTCCTTCTGGCGGGGTCAGGCGGCTACACCTTC
once,TRBJ2-2,TRBV28,-,CASSFGGRDTGELFF,TGTGCCAGCAGTTTCGGGGGGCGCGACACCGGGGAGCTGTTTTTT
-,TRBJ2-7,TRBV21-1,-,CASKPAITYEQYF,TGTGCCAGCAAACCCGCTATCACCTACGAGCAGTACTTC
once,TRBJ2-1,TRBV5-4,-,CASSGKLGDNNEQFF,TGTGCCAGCAGCGGAAAACTAGGGGACAACAATGAGCAGTTCTTC
-,TRBJ2-2,TRBV18,-,CASSPGPTTGELFF,TGTGCCAGCTCACCCGGACCAACGACCGGGGAGCTGTTTTTT
-,TRBJ1-1,TRBV7-8,-,CVSSRLNTEAFF,TGTGTCAGCAGCAGATTGAACACTGAAGCTTTCTTT
-,TRBJ2-7,TRBV7-8,TRBD2,CASRSSAGGSNEQYF,TGTGCCAGCAGGTCAAGTGCGGGGGGCAGCAACGAGCAGTACTTC
few,TRBJ2-4,TRBV7-9,TRBD1,CASSLEWGQGAVQNIQYF,TGTGCCAGCAGCTTAGAATGGGGGCAGGGGGCCGTTCAAAACATTCAGTACTTC
-,TRBJ1-2,TRBV12-5,TRBD1,CASGLVRGQGANYGYTF,TGTGCTAGTGGTTTGGTTCGAGGACAGGGGGCGAACTATGGCTACACCTTC